One and the same sample provided the 2 T cell receptor beta chains below, sequenced in a study of identifying expanded T cells in peripheral blood. Sequencing was performed with immunoSEQ multiplex PCR; in TCRdb, only in-frame clones are kept and a portion is missing. The sample lists tens of thousands of clones, roughly four fifths occurring once. Sequenced: blood. The receptors here all came from a person aged 18 to 70 in good health.

V and J are TRBV9 and TRBJ2-1, with TRBD2 identical over 9 bases. V shed 2 bases, J shed 8 bases, and the junction held 5 bases outside the gene matches. Germline CDR1 and CDR2: SGDLS and YYNGEE. This CDR3 contains 14 residues. CDR3 coding DNA: TGTGCCAGCAGCGTGATAGCGGGAGTCCATGAGCAGTTCTTC. Its protein product is CASSVIAGVHEQFF. The variable domain in full, with the rest retrieved from reference TRBV9 and TRBJ2-1, is DSGVTQTPKHLITATGQRVTLRCSPRSGDLSVYWYQQSLDQGLQFLIQYYNGEERAKGNILERFSAQQFPDLHSELNLSSLELGDSALYFCASSVIAGVHEQFFGPGTRLTVL.

V is TRBV7-2 and J is TRBJ1-3, with 10 bases fitting TRBD1. J lost 2 bases, V lost 2 bases, and 6 bases had no gene match. The CDR3 is 17 amino acids. Germline CDR1 reads SGHTA; CDR2 reads FQGNSA. DNA for the CDR3: TGTGCCAGCAGCTTAAATGGACAGGGGGGCGCTGGAAACACCATATATTTT. Amino acids: CASSLNGQGGAGNTIYF.